What follows are 10 T cell receptor beta chains derived from one specimen sequenced in a study of CD8 T cells in Susac syndrome. Random hexamers were used to reverse transcribe the RNA input (roughly 0.5 to 1 ug). In TCRdb, the immunoSEQ multiplex PCR reads were re-called with MiXCR into one record per CDR3 protein. The sample records tens of thousands of distinct CDR3 sequences, approximately 96% being singletons. Material for sequencing was CD8+ T cells from PBMCs. These receptors all stem from a human donor with Susac syndrome.

The chain recombines TRBV4-3 with TRBJ1-2; D remains unclear. Germline loops: CDR1 LGHNA, CDR2 YSLEER. V lost 0 bases and J lost 6, with 5 bases in between. The CDR3 spans 12 residues. This chain's CDR3 is CASSQDTNGYTF. CDR3 nucleotide sequence: TGCGCCAGCAGCCAAGATACAAATGGCTACACCTTC.

The chain employs TRBV6-5 and TRBJ1-5; D remains unclear. Germline CDR1 MNHEY, CDR2 SVGAGI. V dropped 6 bases and J dropped 0 bases, with 12 bases sitting between them. CDR3 length: 15 amino acids. The CDR3 loop reads CASRPNLGSNQPQHF. For the CDR3, the DNA is TGTGCCAGCAGACCAAACTTGGGTAGCAATCAGCCCCAGCATTTT.

Here the CDR3 reads CASSQAGRAGGEKLFF. The CDR3 coding sequence is TGCGCCAGCAGCCAAGCAGGGAGGGCAGGGGGTGAAAAACTGTTTTTT. The chain couples TRBV4-3 to TRBJ1-4; 7 bases match TRBD1. Trimming at V came to 1 base and at J to 7 bases, leaving 9 bases not matched to a gene. CDR3 length equals 16 residues. The germline CDR1 and CDR2 sequences are LGHNA and YSLEER.

The genes are TRBV29-1 and TRBJ2-7, with D possibly TRBD2 on 6 matching bases. Deletions cut 4 bases from V and 3 bases from J, with 16 bases between. The CDR3 has 14 residues. CDR1 is SQVTM, CDR2 ANQGSEA, per germline. In DNA, the CDR3 is TGCAGCGTTGCCTTCGGGGGACGCAGCTACGAGCAGTACTTC. Residues: CSVAFGGRSYEQYF.

The J gene is TRBJ2-5, the V gene TRBV3-1, with 9 bases lining up with TRBD1. V dropped 4 bases and J dropped 4; count of bases not matched to a gene: 10. Germline values: CDR1 LGHDT, CDR2 YNNKEL (reference sequence). The CDR3 runs to 16 residues. The CDR3 nucleotides read TGTGCCAGCAGCCCCGTAGGAACAGGGGGCTTAGAGACCCAGTACTTC. Its protein is CASSPVGTGGLETQYF.

The chain joins TRBV20-1 to TRBJ1-2; 7 positions match TRBD1. The CDR3 is 12 amino acids. Germline V gene lookup returns CDR1 DFQATT and CDR2 SNEGSKA (reference sequence). V shed 4 bases and J 3 bases; nucleotides not matched to a gene: 2. The DNA of the CDR3 is TGCAGTGCTACCGGGACAGACTATGGCTACACCTTC. Translating gives CSATGTDYGYTF.

This clonotype was picked up one time. V gene TRBV6-2 or TRBV6-3 combines with J gene TRBJ2-7; D possibly corresponds to TRBD2 (5 bases). This CDR3 is 14 amino acids long. Germline lookup yields CDR1 MNHEY and CDR2 SVGEGT. V was pared by 2 bases and J by 0 bases, with 8 bases between. In DNA form, the CDR3 reads TGTGCCAGCAGTTACGAGCGGAACTCCTACGAGCAGTACTTC. It yields the protein CASSYERNSYEQYF.

This clonotype was observed a single time. The rearrangement joins TRBV5-1 to TRBJ1-1; D gene uncertain. CDR3 length: 15 amino acids. V gave up 0 bases and J gave up 3 bases, with 12 bases separating them. In germline, CDR1 is SGHRS, CDR2 YFSETQ. The CDR3 loop reads CASSLVGSEYTEAFF. The CDR3 nucleotides are TGCGCCAGCAGCTTGGTTGGGTCGGAGTACACTGAAGCTTTCTTT.

This rearrangement joins TRBV13 to TRBJ2-1, with TRBD2 matching 10 bases. With V trimmed by 0 bases and J by 10 bases, 9 bases remained unmatched. The V gene's germline CDR1 is PRHDT and CDR2 FYEKMQ (reference sequence). This CDR3 is 16 amino acids long. CDR3 sequence reads: CASSLGRASGSGEQFF. The CDR3 DNA follows: TGTGCCAGCAGCTTAGGCAGGGCTAGCGGGAGTGGAGAGCAGTTCTTC.

This clonotype was seen only a few times. This sequence joins TRBV28 and TRBJ2-1; D is possibly TRBD2 (5 bases). The CDR3 runs 14 residues. Germline values: CDR1 MDHEN, CDR2 SYDVKM. Trimming cost V 2 bases and J 2 bases, with 7 bases left between them. DNA of the CDR3: TGTGCCAGCAGTTTAGGCGGGCCCTACAATGAGCAGTTCTTC. Amino acids: CASSLGGPYNEQFF.